The 32 T cell receptor beta chains in this list originate from one sample, sequenced in a study of OX40 agonist ivuxolimab in advanced cancers. TCRdb's copy holds only in-frame clones and misses some; the assay was immunoSEQ multiplex PCR. The repertoire holds tens of thousands of clones, around 85% seen once, with roughly 0.95% in the top ten. The starting material was CD4+ or CD8+ T cells sorted from blood, obtained in a trial of the OX40 agonist ivuxolimab. Every receptor here comes from an adult with an advanced solid tumor such as melanoma, head and neck, liver or kidney cancer.

This clone occurred once. Mismatch with germline at one junction end may stem from a read error. The chain combines TRBV7-7 with TRBJ2-3; D may be TRBD2 (6 bases). CDR3 length: 15 residues. The V gene's germline CDR1 is SSHAT and CDR2 FNYEAQ (reference sequence). CDR3: CASSALGTSTDTQYF. CDR3 DNA sequence: TGTGCTAGCAGCGCCCTGGGGACTAGCACAGATACGCAGTATTTT.

The count of this clone is one. The V call is TRBV7-3, the J call TRBJ2-3; TRBD2 matches 9 bases. V gave up 5 bases and J gave up 0 bases; unmatched junction bases: 6. There are 16 residues in the CDR3. Germline V lookup: CDR1 SGHTA, CDR2 FQGTGA. The CDR3 spells CASSNGLAFSTDTQYF. CDR3 bases: TGTGCCAGCAGCAACGGACTAGCGTTTAGCACAGATACGCAGTATTTT. Full variable domain (missing parts from reference TRBV7-3 and TRBJ2-3): GAGVSQTPSNKVTEKGKYVELRCDPISGHTALYWYRQSLGQGPEFLIYFQGTGAADDSGLPNDRFFAVRPEGSVSTLKIQRTERGDSAVYLCASSNGLAFSTDTQYFGPGTRLTVL.

This clone appeared a few times. DNA of the CDR3: TGTGCCAGTAGTCTCTACGTGGGGGGAGAGGGTACCTACGAGCAGTACTTC. Its protein product is CASSLYVGGEGTYEQYF. The rearrangement uses TRBV19 and TRBJ2-7, with a tentative D call TRBD2 (6 bases). V lost 5 bases and J lost 2, with 22 bases in between. The CDR3 loop spans 17 amino acids. Germline-derived CDR1 and CDR2 are LNHDA and SQIVND (reference sequence).

The gene calls are TRBV30 and TRBJ1-4, with D possibly matching TRBD1 (6 bases). The V end was cut by 3 bases, the J end by 5 bases, with 10 bases between. Germline V lookup: CDR1 GTSNPN, CDR2 SVGIG (reference sequence). CDR3 length equals 13 residues. This CDR3 is CAWSGQKNEKLFF. CDR3 nucleotides: TGTGCCTGGAGCGGACAGAAAAATGAAAAACTGTTTTTT.

The chain couples TRBV19 to TRBJ1-6; D may be TRBD1 (5 bases). This CDR3 contains 15 residues. V lost 6 bases and J lost 4, with 13 bases in between. Germline V gives CDR1 LNHDA, CDR2 SQIVND (reference sequence). The CDR3 reads CASRGLRGYNSPLHF. The CDR3 nucleotides are TGTGCCAGTAGGGGGCTTCGGGGTTATAATTCACCCCTCCACTTT. The full variable domain, its missing parts supplied by reference TRBV19 and TRBJ1-6, is DGGITQSPKYLFRKEGQNVTLSCEQNLNHDAMYWYRQDPGQGLRLIYYSQIVNDFQKGDIAEGYSVSREKKESFPLTVTSAQKNPTAFYLCASRGLRGYNSPLHFGNGTRLTVT.

The chain carries TRBV5-1 and TRBJ1-1, with D uncertain. V was clipped by 3 bases and J by 5 bases, with 11 bases between them. Germline-derived CDR1 and CDR2 are SGHRS and YFSETQ. The CDR3 has 13 residues. The CDR3 loop reads CASSWTPRTEAFF. CDR3 coding DNA: TGCGCCAGCAGCTGGACCCCAAGGACTGAAGCTTTCTTT.

CDR3 region: CASRRFGETQYF. The CDR3 DNA is TGTGCCAGCAGGCGGTTCGGAGAGACCCAGTACTTC. V and J are TRBV27 and TRBJ2-5; D remains unclear. V was pared by 6 bases and J by 4 bases, with 9 bases between. The V gene's germline CDR1 is MNHEY and CDR2 SMNVEV (reference sequence). The CDR3 sequence is 12 residues long.

CDR3 DNA sequence: TGTGCCAGCTCACAACAGGGGGCTCAGCCCCAGCATTTT. Protein product: CASSQQGAQPQHF. The rearrangement uses TRBV18 and TRBJ1-5; 9 bases agree with TRBD1. This CDR3 is built from 13 residues. Per germline, CDR1 KGHSH and CDR2 LQKENI. Trimming at V came to 4 bases and at J to 6 bases, leaving 1 base not matched to a gene.

The table lists this clone with a count of one. The chain is built from TRBV11-2 and TRBJ1-2, with D unresolved. Germline V gene data show CDR1 as SGHAT and CDR2 as FQNNGV. The CDR3 has 14 amino acids. V was shortened by 0 bases and J by 7 bases, with 12 bases between the two germline ends. The CDR3 DNA sequence: TGTGCCAGCAGCTTAGACACTCTGGGGTCTGGCTACACCTTC. Translating gives CASSLDTLGSGYTF.

V usage is TRBV6-1 and J usage is TRBJ1-3; 8 positions match TRBD1. This CDR3 has 14 residues. The germline CDR1 and CDR2 sequences are MNHNS and SASEGT. The trim removed 7 bases at V and 3 bases at J, leaving 5 bases unmatched. CDR3 sequence: CASNIQGVGNTIYF. CDR3 DNA sequence: TGTGCCAGCAATATACAGGGGGTTGGAAACACCATATATTTT.

As DNA, the CDR3 is TGTGCCAGCTCGAGGACAGGGGAGAACGGGGAGCTGTTTTTT. The encoded protein is CASSRTGENGELFF. The chain joins TRBV18 to TRBJ2-2; 9 nucleotides match TRBD1. This CDR3 spans 14 amino acids. Germline CDR1 and CDR2: KGHSH and LQKENI. V lost 6 bases and J lost 7; bases outside the gene matches: 6. The whole variable domain, filled in from reference TRBV18 and TRBJ2-2, reads NAGVMQNPRHLVRRRGQEARLRCSPMKGHSHVYWYRQLPEEGLKFMVYLQKENIIDESGMPKERFSAEFPKEGPSILRIQQVVRGDSAAYFCASSRTGENGELFFGEGSRLTVL.

This sequence joins TRBV25-1 and TRBJ2-5, with 7 positions matching TRBD2. The CDR3 runs 14 residues. Per the germline V gene, CDR1 is MGHDK and CDR2 is SYGVNS. Trimming at V came to 1 base and at J to 3 bases, leaving 2 bases not matched to a gene. This chain's CDR3 is CASSESGGKETQYF. CDR3 nucleotide sequence: TGTGCCAGCAGTGAATCCGGGGGGAAAGAGACCCAGTACTTC.

The rearrangement links TRBV6-5 to TRBJ1-2; perhaps TRBD1 as D (6 bases). This CDR3 has 12 amino acids. Between the trimmed V and J ends, which lost 8 bases and 2 bases, there was a span of 9 bases. Germline loops: CDR1 MNHEY, CDR2 SVGAGI. The CDR3 nucleotides read TGTGCCAGCGGGACACGGAACTATGGCTACACCTTC. This encodes CASGTRNYGYTF.

The chain links TRBV5-1 to TRBJ2-3; 7 bases match TRBD1. The J segment lost 2 bases and the V segment lost 4 bases, leaving 4 bases of the junction unmatched. The CDR3 is 14 residues long. Germline lookup yields CDR1 SGHRS and CDR2 YFSETQ. For the CDR3, the DNA is TGCGCCAGCAGCCCGGGACAGAACACAGATACGCAGTATTTT. Amino acids: CASSPGQNTDTQYF.

This chain uses TRBV29-1 with TRBJ1-2; 8 nucleotides line up with TRBD1. The CDR3 has 15 amino acids. J lost 3 bases, V lost 6 bases, and 12 bases had no gene match. Germline V CDR1 and CDR2: SQVTM, ANQGSEA. In DNA, the CDR3 is TGCAGCGTCCCAAGAGAGGGGACAGGCGACTATGGCTACACCTTC. It yields the protein CSVPREGTGDYGYTF.

This chain joins TRBV28 and TRBJ1-5; D is ambiguous. Trimming left V 8 bases short and J 3 bases short, with 11 bases between. CDR1 is MDHEN, CDR2 SYDVKM, per germline. The CDR3 is 13 residues long. CDR3 region: CASESSSNQPQHF. CDR3 sequence (DNA): TGTGCCAGCGAAAGCAGCTCCAATCAGCCCCAGCATTTT.

The genes are TRBV4-2 and TRBJ2-1, with no clear D. CDR1 and CDR2 (germline): LGHNA, YNFKEQ. V lost 0 bases and J lost 4, with 10 bases in between. CDR3 length: 15 residues. CDR3 sequence (DNA): TGTGCCAGCAGCCAAGATGGTGGGGTTTACAATGAGCAGTTCTTC. It codes for CASSQDGGVYNEQFF.

This rearrangement joins TRBV28 to TRBJ2-5; the D gene is possibly TRBD2 (6 bases). Trimming shortened V by 10 bases and J by 7 bases, and 16 bases separated the two germline ends. Germline V gene lookup returns CDR1 MDHEN and CDR2 SYDVKM. The CDR3 sequence is 12 residues long. The CDR3 region has the DNA TGTGCCACCCGACTAGGGGTGGGGACCCAGTACTTC. Translated, it gives CATRLGVGTQYF.

V gene TRBV10-1 combines with J gene TRBJ2-1, with 12 bases aligning to TRBD1. The junction had 1 base not matched to a gene; V was cut back by 4 bases and J by 0 bases. CDR3 length equals 16 residues. CDR1 and CDR2 (germline): WNHNN, SYGVQD (reference sequence). CDR3 sequence: CASSGGQGASYNEQFF. The CDR3 DNA reads TGCGCCAGCAGTGGGGGACAGGGGGCCTCCTACAATGAGCAGTTCTTC.

The rearrangement uses TRBV9 and TRBJ2-3, with 8 bases that match TRBD2. The CDR3 consists of 16 residues. The germline V gene encodes CDR1 SGDLS and CDR2 YYNGEE. Trimming at V came to 4 bases and at J to 1 base, leaving 8 bases not matched to a gene. CDR3 amino acids: CASSSLIAGRTDTQYF. As DNA, the CDR3 is TGTGCCAGCAGCTCATTAATAGCGGGACGCACAGATACGCAGTATTTT.

The chain uses TRBV11-2 and TRBJ2-7; 8 positions match TRBD2. This CDR3 has 13 residues. Trimming cost V 0 bases and J 6 bases; bases outside gene matches: 1. Germline V lookup: CDR1 SGHAT, CDR2 FQNNGV. The CDR3 spells CASSLDRGGEQYF. The CDR3 DNA reads as TGTGCCAGCAGCTTAGATCGGGGGGGCGAGCAGTACTTC.

This chain links TRBV15 with TRBJ1-3; D call uncertain. Germline-derived CDR1 and CDR2 are LNHNV and YYDKDF (reference sequence). This CDR3 contains 15 residues. V lost 0 bases to trimming and J lost 4 bases, with 10 bases between them. This CDR3 reads CATSRERTVGNTIYF. The CDR3 region has the DNA TGTGCCACCAGCAGAGAGAGGACCGTAGGAAACACCATATATTTT.

The chain joins TRBV18 to TRBJ2-5, with D unresolved. The CDR3 has 17 residues. Germline V CDR1 and CDR2: KGHSH, LQKENI. Trimming removed 3 bases from V and 2 bases from J, with 19 bases in between. This chain's CDR3 is CASSPLGVVTDQETQYF. Written as DNA, the CDR3 is TGTGCCAGCTCACCCCTGGGTGTCGTTACAGATCAAGAGACCCAGTACTTC.

This chain connects TRBV7-3 to TRBJ2-1, with 8 bases fitting TRBD2. With 3 bases clipped from V and 8 bases from J, the junction kept 12 bases outside the gene matches. Germline CDR1 and CDR2: SGHTA and FQGTGA. The CDR3 length is 16 residues. The CDR3 sequence: CASSLRGLGFADEQFF. The CDR3 bases are TGTGCCAGCAGCTTGAGGGGACTAGGATTCGCCGATGAGCAGTTCTTC.

The CDR3 coding sequence is TGTGCCAGCAGCTTCCTCACAGGTACCGCCGAGCAGTACTTC. Protein product: CASSFLTGTAEQYF. The gene calls are TRBV11-2 and TRBJ2-5, with a tentative D call TRBD1 (5 bases). The assigned J gene may be wrong: the sequence end matches TRBJ2-7 better. Germline values: CDR1 SGHAT, CDR2 FQNNGV. This CDR3 comprises 14 residues.

The chain combines TRBV7-9 with TRBJ2-7, with D perhaps matching TRBD2 (6 bases). The CDR3 length is 13 residues. Looked up from germline, CDR1 is SEHNR and CDR2 is FQNEAQ (reference sequence). V was trimmed by 4 bases and J by 6 bases, leaving 13 bases between them. The CDR3 loop is CASSSVGGGEQYF. The CDR3 region has the DNA TGTGCCAGCAGCTCTGTGGGGGGTGGCGAGCAGTACTTC. The variable domain in full, with the rest retrieved from reference TRBV7-9 and TRBJ2-7, is DTGVSQNPRHKITKRGQNVTFRCDPISEHNRLYWYRQTLGQGPEFLTYFQNEAQLEKSRLLSDRFSAERPKGSFSTLEIQRTEQGDSAMYLCASSSVGGGEQYFGPGTRLTVT.

This clone was found a few times. V and J are TRBV7-9 and TRBJ2-7; no clear D gene. CDR3 length: 12 amino acids. Germline loops: CDR1 SEHNR, CDR2 FQNEAQ (reference sequence). Trimming shortened V by 1 base and J by 6 bases, and 7 bases separated the two germline ends. The CDR3 bases are TGTGCCAGCAGCTTAGATTTCGGCGAGCAGTACTTC. The encoded protein is CASSLDFGEQYF. Combining the CDR3 with reference TRBV7-9 and TRBJ2-7 gives the whole variable domain DTGVSQNPRHKITKRGQNVTFRCDPISEHNRLYWYRQTLGQGPEFLTYFQNEAQLEKSRLLSDRFSAERPKGSFSTLEIQRTEQGDSAMYLCASSLDFGEQYFGPGTRLTVT.

This chain links TRBV19 with TRBJ1-5; 9 bases fit TRBD1. J was trimmed by 6 bases and V by 2 bases; bases with no gene match: 8. The CDR3 totals 16 residues. Germline V lookup: CDR1 LNHDA, CDR2 SQIVND (reference sequence). The CDR3, as DNA: TGTGCCAGTAGTATATTTGGGACAGGGTCCGGTCAGCCCCAGCATTTT. Protein sequence: CASSIFGTGSGQPQHF. Based on the CDR3 plus reference TRBV19 and TRBJ1-5, the full variable domain is DGGITQSPKYLFRKEGQNVTLSCEQNLNHDAMYWYRQDPGQGLRLIYYSQIVNDFQKGDIAEGYSVSREKKESFPLTVTSAQKNPTAFYLCASSIFGTGSGQPQHFGDGTRLSIL.

In its sample, this clone was seen a few times. This chain joins TRBV5-4 and TRBJ2-7; possible D gene TRBD1, 6 bases. The CDR3 is 14 amino acids. V lost 4 bases to trimming and J lost 5 bases, with 16 bases between them. Looked up from germline, CDR1 is SGHNT and CDR2 is YYREEE (reference sequence). CDR3 nucleotides: TGTGCCAGCAGCCCCCCCACAGGGTCCAACGAGCAGTACTTC. It codes for CASSPPTGSNEQYF.

The rearrangement links TRBV5-1 to TRBJ2-7; D is ambiguous. The CDR3 has 11 amino acids. V was clipped by 3 bases and J by 2 bases, with 3 bases between them. CDR1 is SGHRS, CDR2 YFSETQ, per germline. As DNA, the CDR3 is TGCGCCAGCAGCTCCGCCTACGAGCAGTACTTC. Its protein product is CASSSAYEQYF.

The rearrangement joins TRBV4-1 to TRBJ1-2; perhaps TRBD1 as D (6 bases). The CDR3 spans 13 residues. V dropped 4 bases and J dropped 8 bases, with 14 bases sitting between them. Looked up from germline, CDR1 is MGHRA and CDR2 is YSYEKL. The DNA of the CDR3 is TGCGCCAGCAGCCCTACAGGGCTCCGGGGCTACACCTTC. Translated, it gives CASSPTGLRGYTF.

The chain is built from TRBV7-6 and TRBJ1-5; D remains ambiguous. The V gene lost 4 bases and the J gene lost 0 bases, with 10 bases spanning the gap. This CDR3 region has 15 residues. Germline assignment: CDR1 SGHVS and CDR2 FNYEAQ. The CDR3 loop reads CASSSTPNSNQPQHF. Written as DNA, the CDR3 is TGTGCCAGCAGCTCGACACCGAATAGCAATCAGCCCCAGCATTTT.